These 29 T cell receptor beta chains were all obtained from the same sample, sequenced in a study of T cells after yellow fever vaccination. One entry per CDR3 protein, called by TCRdb with MiXCR from the 5' RACE reads. The table has 510,000 or so distinct CDR3 sequences, 19% seen once. Sequencing was performed on PBMCs, taken 15 days after the yellow fever booster vaccination. All receptors derive from a man aged 25-40 years who received the YFV17D yellow fever vaccine.

This clonotype was counted a few times. The chain joins TRBV28 to TRBJ2-1; 7 nucleotides match TRBD2. Germline trimming cut 6 bases from V and 7 bases from J; bases unmatched to any gene: 12. CDR1 MDHEN and CDR2 SYDVKM come from the germline V gene. This CDR3 is built from 15 residues. CDR3 residues: CASRSGGLILNEQFF. In DNA form, the CDR3 reads TGTGCCAGCAGATCGGGGGGACTAATTCTTAATGAGCAGTTCTTC.

This clonotype was seen only a few times. J is TRBJ2-3 and V is TRBV2; D is undetermined. Trimming took 4 bases from V and 0 from J, leaving 5 bases between them. In germline, CDR1 is SNHLY, CDR2 FYNNEI. CDR3 size: 13 residues. The CDR3 DNA follows: TGTGCCAGCAGTGGTCAAAGCACAGATACGCAGTATTTT. Translating it yields CASSGQSTDTQYF.

This clonotype appeared a few times. V gene TRBV10-3 combines with J gene TRBJ2-5; a possible D gene is TRBD1 (5 bases). CDR1 and CDR2 (germline): ENHRY, SYGVKD. CDR3 size: 13 residues. Between the trimmed V and J ends, which lost 8 bases and 2 bases, there was a span of 12 bases. CDR3 sequence reads: CAIRAGPQETQYF. CDR3 DNA: TGTGCCATCCGCGCAGGGCCACAAGAGACCCAGTACTTC.

The rearrangement links TRBV20-1 to TRBJ2-5; D gene uncertain. Germline V gene lookup returns CDR1 DFQATT and CDR2 SNEGSKA (reference sequence). The CDR3 totals 11 residues. V was clipped by 0 bases and J by 5 bases, with 4 bases between them. The CDR3 here is CSARDWETQYF. The CDR3 DNA is TGCAGTGCTAGAGATTGGGAGACCCAGTACTTC.

The gene calls are TRBV24-1 and TRBJ2-7; D remains unclear. This CDR3 has 12 residues. V lost 4 bases and J lost 2, with 5 bases in between. In germline, CDR1 is KGHDR, CDR2 SFDVKD. CDR3 sequence reads: CATSEGPYEQYF. As DNA, the CDR3 is TGTGCCACCAGTGAAGGGCCCTACGAGCAGTACTTC.

The chain joins TRBV7-2 to TRBJ2-7; D is unclear. Trimming stripped 3 bases from V and 6 bases from J, with 12 bases between. The CDR3 is made up of 13 amino acids. Germline V gives CDR1 SGHTA, CDR2 FQGNSA. Here the CDR3 DNA reads TGTGCCAGCAGCTTTGACGCGGATTTCGAGCAGTACTTC. Its translation is CASSFDADFEQYF.

In this sample, this clonotype turned up a few times. The chain links TRBV29-1 to TRBJ2-7, with D possibly being TRBD1 or TRBD2 (6 bases each). From germline, CDR1 is SQVTM and CDR2 ANQGSEA. V was trimmed by 3 bases and J by 6 bases, leaving 12 bases between them. This CDR3 has 12 amino acids. CDR3 sequence: CSVDRGGGEQYF. CDR3 nucleotides: TGCAGCGTTGACAGGGGAGGTGGCGAGCAGTACTTC.

This clonotype has more than one count but fewer than ten. This chain connects TRBV7-2 to TRBJ2-7, with D unresolved. With 4 bases removed from V and 7 bases from J, the gap between germline ends came to 17 bases. The CDR3 sequence is 14 residues long. CDR1 and CDR2 (germline): SGHTA, FQGNSA. CDR3 DNA: TGTGCCAGCAGCTCGACCGGAAGGGTGGGAGAGCAGTACTTC. It specifies CASSSTGRVGEQYF.

The chain recombines TRBV20-1 with TRBJ2-1; tentative D call: TRBD2 (6 bases). The CDR3 runs to 14 residues. V was trimmed by 5 bases and J by 6 bases, leaving 17 bases between them. The germline V gene encodes CDR1 DFQATT and CDR2 SNEGSKA (reference sequence). The CDR3 DNA follows: TGCAGTGCTCTGGAAACCGGGAGTCGCAATGAGCAGTTCTTC. This translates into CSALETGSRNEQFF.

The V call is TRBV5-1, the J call TRBJ2-4; D unresolved. Trimming removed 3 bases from V and 0 bases from J, with 16 bases in between. The CDR3 extends over 17 amino acids. The germline gives CDR1 SGHRS, CDR2 YFSETQ. CDR3 sequence reads: CASSSSHLGLAKNIQYF. CDR3 nucleotide sequence: TGCGCCAGCAGCTCAAGCCACCTAGGATTAGCCAAAAACATTCAGTACTTC.

This clonotype has more than one count but fewer than ten. This chain links TRBV10-3 with TRBJ2-1, with 9 bases aligning to TRBD1. The CDR3 is made up of 11 amino acids. The germline V gene has CDR1 ENHRY and CDR2 SYGVKD. The ends lost 11 bases at V and 7 bases at J; junction bases unmatched: 3. The CDR3 sequence is CAGGQGNEQFF. The CDR3 nucleotides read TGTGCCGGCGGACAGGGGAATGAGCAGTTCTTC.

V and J are TRBV19 and TRBJ1-2; 10 bases line up with TRBD1. Germline lookup yields CDR1 LNHDA and CDR2 SQIVND (reference sequence). Unmatched junction bases numbered 3, after V lost 5 bases and J lost 3 bases. There are 14 residues in the CDR3. The CDR3 nucleotides are TGTGCCAGTAGTTCGACAGGGGGCGACTATGGCTACACCTTC. Translated, it gives CASSSTGGDYGYTF.

The rearrangement joins TRBV12-3 or TRBV12-4 to TRBJ1-5; no firm D call. This CDR3 is 12 amino acids long. V lost 3 bases and J lost 3, with 3 bases in between. The CDR3, as DNA: TGTGCCAGCAGTTTTAACAATCAGCCCCAGCATTTT. Protein: CASSFNNQPQHF.

This clonotype was counted at least ten times. V gene TRBV27 combines with J gene TRBJ2-7; the D gene is possibly TRBD2 (5 bases). This CDR3 comprises 11 residues. In germline, CDR1 is MNHEY, CDR2 SMNVEV (reference sequence). The germline V and J ends were trimmed by 4 bases and 12 bases, with 13 bases remaining between them. The CDR3 DNA is TGTGCCAGCAGTTCGGACTCTGGATGGTACTTC. This encodes CASSSDSGWYF.

This clonotype has only a few counts. This chain uses TRBV7-2 with TRBJ2-7, with TRBD1 as a possible D gene (6 bases). The germline gives CDR1 SGHTA, CDR2 FQGNSA. Trimming removed 8 bases from V and 5 bases from J, with 16 bases in between. The CDR3 is made up of 13 amino acids. The CDR3 coding sequence is TGTGCCAGCCGCCGGACAGCCAGGGACGAGCAGTACTTC. Translation: CASRRTARDEQYF.

The chain joins TRBV3-1 to TRBJ2-3; 16 nucleotides match TRBD2. Germline trimming cut 2 bases from V and 0 bases from J; bases unmatched to any gene: 5. Germline V gene data show CDR1 as LGHDT and CDR2 as YNNKEL (reference sequence). This CDR3 has 19 residues. CDR3 residues: CASSQTGTSGGGSTDTQYF. The DNA of the CDR3 is TGTGCCAGCAGCCAAACTGGGACTAGCGGGGGGGGGAGCACAGATACGCAGTATTTT.

The chain couples TRBV20-1 to TRBJ2-6, with 8 bases identical to TRBD2. V gave up 0 bases and J gave up 1 base; unmatched junction bases: 11. Germline CDR1 and CDR2: DFQATT and SNEGSKA (reference sequence). The CDR3 sequence is 19 residues long. The DNA for the CDR3 is TGCAGTGCTAGAGATCTTTATGCCAGCGGGGGATCTGGGGCCAACGTCCTGACTTTC. Translation gives CSARDLYASGGSGANVLTF.

About this clonotype: The germline gene is not matched at one end of the junction; a read error may be the cause. The gene calls are TRBV7-2 and TRBJ2-1; D uncertain. Germline CDR1 is SGHTA and CDR2 is FQGNSA. The CDR3 sequence is 14 residues long. The CDR3 protein is CASSLTVSDNEQFF. The CDR3 DNA reads TGTGCCAGCAGCTTGACTGTCTCCGACAATGAGCAGTTCTTC. Looking up the rest from reference TRBV7-2 and TRBJ2-1 gives the full variable domain: GAGVSQSPSNKVTEKGKDVELRCDPISGHTALYWYRQSLGQGLEFLIYFQGNSAPDKSGLPSDRFSAERTGGSVSTLTIQRTQQEDSAVYLCASSLTVSDNEQFFGPGTRLTVL.

Only a few counts were recorded for this clonotype. The rearrangement links TRBV27 to TRBJ2-1; 7 positions agree with TRBD2. The CDR3 contains 16 residues. CDR1 MNHEY and CDR2 SMNVEV come from the germline V gene (reference sequence). V was pared by 2 bases and J by 1 base, with 5 bases of the junction left unmatched. The CDR3 DNA follows: TGTGCCAGCAGTTTAGGGGCGGGAGAGTCCTACAATGAGCAGTTCTTC. Its protein is CASSLGAGESYNEQFF.

The chain joins TRBV20-1 to TRBJ2-3; D might be TRBD2 (5 bases). The CDR3 is made up of 16 amino acids. Germline V gene lookup returns CDR1 DFQATT and CDR2 SNEGSKA (reference sequence). Trimming took 6 bases from V and 2 from J, leaving 21 bases between them. CDR3 sequence: CSAIHAGRANTDTQYF. CDR3 sequence (DNA): TGCAGTGCCATCCATGCGGGTCGGGCCAACACAGATACGCAGTATTTT.

This clonotype turned up a few times. V gene TRBV20-1 combines with J gene TRBJ2-7, with 10 bases matching TRBD1. Germline V gene lookup returns CDR1 DFQATT and CDR2 SNEGSKA (reference sequence). This CDR3 contains 12 residues. V lost 3 bases to trimming and J lost 6 bases; unmatched junction nucleotides: 2. This CDR3 is CSARDRGSEQYF. The CDR3 region has the DNA TGCAGTGCTAGGGACAGGGGGTCCGAGCAGTACTTC.

This clonotype appeared a few times. The rearrangement uses TRBV5-1 and TRBJ2-3, with D unresolved. The V gene's germline CDR1 is SGHRS and CDR2 YFSETQ. The V gene lost 4 bases and the J gene lost 1 base, with 13 bases spanning the gap. This CDR3 is 15 amino acids long. The CDR3 spells CASSKRPTGTDTQYF. For the CDR3, the DNA is TGCGCCAGCAGCAAACGTCCGACGGGCACAGATACGCAGTATTTT.

The rearrangement links TRBV20-1 to TRBJ2-7; D is ambiguous. Trimming took 4 bases from V and 3 from J, leaving 7 bases between them. Germline CDR1 and CDR2: DFQATT and SNEGSKA (reference sequence). The CDR3 contains 11 residues. The CDR3 loop is CSANSLYEQYF. The DNA for the CDR3 is TGCAGTGCTAACAGCCTCTACGAGCAGTACTTC.

There are a few counts of this clonotype. V is TRBV20-1 and J is TRBJ1-6; maybe TRBD1 (6 bases). V was pared by 4 bases and J by 6 bases, with 10 bases between. The CDR3 extends over 13 amino acids. The V gene's germline CDR1 is DFQATT and CDR2 SNEGSKA (reference sequence). CDR3 DNA sequence: TGCAGTGCTAAACAGGGACCTAATTCACCCCTCCACTTT. The encoded protein is CSAKQGPNSPLHF.

The chain carries TRBV4-1 and TRBJ2-2, with D perhaps matching TRBD2 (6 bases). The CDR3 has 16 amino acids. The germline V and J ends were trimmed by 5 bases and 6 bases, with 19 bases remaining between them. Germline CDR1 MGHRA, CDR2 YSYEKL. This chain's CDR3 is CASSFRDPEGPGELFF. The CDR3 bases are TGCGCCAGCAGCTTCCGGGACCCGGAGGGTCCCGGGGAGCTGTTTTTT.

The chain couples TRBV10-3 to TRBJ2-7, with D hard to call. CDR3 length: 12 residues. Germline V gene data show CDR1 as ENHRY and CDR2 as SYGVKD. The V gene lost 2 bases and the J gene lost 4 bases, with 6 bases spanning the gap. CDR3 residues: CAISEITYEQYF. As DNA, the CDR3 is TGTGCCATCAGTGAGATAACGTACGAGCAGTACTTC.

This chain connects TRBV29-1 to TRBJ1-1, with D perhaps matching TRBD1 (5 bases). The CDR3 covers 13 residues. Germline loops: CDR1 SQVTM, CDR2 ANQGSEA. The CDR3, as DNA: TGCAGTTTCTATGGGGAGTTACACGGGGGAGCTTTCTTT. Amino acid sequence: CSFYGELHGGAFF.

This clonotype was observed a handful of times. V gene TRBV5-5 combines with J gene TRBJ2-7; 9 nucleotides match TRBD1. This CDR3 region has 14 residues. CDR1 is SGHKS, CDR2 YYEKEE, per germline (reference sequence). V trimming: 4 bases; J trimming: 2 bases; junction bases outside the gene matches: 4. CDR3 amino acids: CASSTDRGAYEQYF. CDR3 bases: TGTGCCAGCAGCACCGACAGGGGGGCCTACGAGCAGTACTTC.

On this clonotype itself: A read error may produce the germline difference seen at one junction end. The rearrangement uses TRBV20-1 and TRBJ2-3, with D perhaps assigned TRBD1 or TRBD2 (6 bases each). The germline V gene encodes CDR1 DFQATT and CDR2 SNEGSKA (reference sequence). The CDR3 consists of 13 residues. The CDR3 loop reads CCARDVGGLGQYF. CDR3 sequence (DNA): TGCTGTGCTAGAGATGTGGGGGGCCTGGGGCAGTATTTT.